Shown below are 3 T cell receptor beta chains from a single sample sequenced in a study of cytomegalovirus exposure and HLA in healthy donors. Primers: 60 Vbeta forward and 13 Jbeta reverse. Method: immunoSEQ multiplex PCR; TCRdb's copy keeps in-frame clones and lacks some. The top ten clones hold 7% to 9% of a sample with more than 90,000 clones, roughly 82% of them seen once. The sequenced sample consisted of PBMCs. All receptors come from a human donor in good health.

The chain employs TRBV2 and TRBJ2-7; 7 bases map to TRBD2. Germline V gene sequence: CDR1 SNHLY, CDR2 FYNNEI. Trimming removed 10 bases from V and 2 bases from J; junction bases left unmatched: 5. CDR3 length: 12 amino acids. The CDR3 protein is CAIRDYTYEQYF. The CDR3, as DNA: TGTGCCATCCGGGACTACACCTACGAGCAGTACTTC.

V is TRBV19 and J is TRBJ2-1; the match to TRBD2 covers 7 bases. The CDR3 is 12 residues long. Trimming at V came to 9 bases and at J to 8 bases, leaving 7 bases not matched to a gene. Germline V gene data show CDR1 as LNHDA and CDR2 as SQIVND (reference sequence). The CDR3 bases are TGTGCCAGCCACGGCGGGAGATATGAGCAGTTCTTC. This codes for CASHGGRYEQFF.

This chain links TRBV2 with TRBJ2-3, with 9 bases fitting TRBD1. J gave up 0 bases and V 5 bases, and 9 bases lay outside the gene matches. CDR1 and CDR2 (germline): SNHLY, FYNNEI. The CDR3 runs to 17 residues. The CDR3 protein is CASSYLTGGSSTDTQYF. In DNA form, the CDR3 reads TGTGCCAGCAGTTACCTGACAGGGGGGAGTAGCACAGATACGCAGTATTTT. Combining the CDR3 with reference TRBV2 and TRBJ2-3 gives the whole variable domain EPEVTQTPSHQVTQMGQEVILRCVPISNHLYFYWYRQILGQKVEFLVSFYNNEISEKSEIFDDQFSVERPDGSNFTLKIRSTKLEDSAMYFCASSYLTGGSSTDTQYFGPGTRLTVL.